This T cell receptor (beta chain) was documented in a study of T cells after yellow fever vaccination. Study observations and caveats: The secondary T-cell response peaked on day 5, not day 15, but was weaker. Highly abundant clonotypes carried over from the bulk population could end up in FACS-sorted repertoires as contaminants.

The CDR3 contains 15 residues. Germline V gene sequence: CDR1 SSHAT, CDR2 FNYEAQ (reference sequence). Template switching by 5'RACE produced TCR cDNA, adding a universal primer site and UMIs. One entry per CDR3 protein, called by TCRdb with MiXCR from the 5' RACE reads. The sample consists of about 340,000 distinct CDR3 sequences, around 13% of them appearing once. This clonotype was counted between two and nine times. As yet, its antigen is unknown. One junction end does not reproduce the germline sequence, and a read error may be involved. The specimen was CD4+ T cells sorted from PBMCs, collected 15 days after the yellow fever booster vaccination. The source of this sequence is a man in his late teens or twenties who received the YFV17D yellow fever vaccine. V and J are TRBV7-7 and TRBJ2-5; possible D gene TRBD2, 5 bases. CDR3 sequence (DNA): TGTGCTAGCAGTCGCGACTCCGGGGTAGGGGAGACCCAGTACTTC. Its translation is CASSRDSGVGETQYF. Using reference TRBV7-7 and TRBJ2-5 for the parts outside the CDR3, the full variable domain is GAGVSQSPRYKVTKRGQDVTLRCDPISSHATLYWYQQALGQGPEFLTYFNYEAQPDKSGLPSDRFSAERPEGSISTLTIQRTEQRDSAMYRCASSRDSGVGETQYFGPGTRLLVL.